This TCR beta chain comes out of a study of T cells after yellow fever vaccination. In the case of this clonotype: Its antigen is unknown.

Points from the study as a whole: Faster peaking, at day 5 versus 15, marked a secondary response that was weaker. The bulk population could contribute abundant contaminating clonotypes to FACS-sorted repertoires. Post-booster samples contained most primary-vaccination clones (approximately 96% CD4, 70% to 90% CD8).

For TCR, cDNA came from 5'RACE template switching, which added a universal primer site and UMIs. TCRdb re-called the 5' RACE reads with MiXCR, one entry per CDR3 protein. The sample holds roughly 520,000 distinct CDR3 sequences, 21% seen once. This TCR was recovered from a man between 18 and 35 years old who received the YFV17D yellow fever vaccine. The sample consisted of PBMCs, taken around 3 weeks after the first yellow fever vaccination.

The CDR3: CSVPGGPGAEAFF. CDR3 bases: TGCAGCGTTCCAGGGGGGCCGGGCGCTGAAGCTTTCTTT. The chain recombines TRBV29-1 with TRBJ1-1, with 7 bases identical to TRBD1. V lost 5 bases, J lost 6 bases, and 9 bases stayed unmatched. Germline V gene data show CDR1 as SQVTM and CDR2 as ANQGSEA. This CDR3 region has 13 residues.